Below are 27 T cell receptor beta chains sequenced from a single sample in a study of chemoradiotherapy in HPV16-positive cancers. Sequencing used immunoSEQ multiplex PCR; TCRdb keeps in-frame clones, though not all of them. The table shows 16,000 or so clones, with around 78% occurring only once. The sample was acquired from a patient who underwent chemoradiotherapy. These TCRs come from a human donor with HPV-associated anogenital cancer.

The chain links TRBV6-1 to TRBJ2-7, with a weak D call TRBD1 (6 bases). The germline V gene has CDR1 MNHNS and CDR2 SASEGT. The CDR3 is 14 amino acids. Trimming shortened V by 3 bases and J by 2 bases, and 11 bases separated the two germline ends. This chain's CDR3 is CASSDGTGTYEQYF. The CDR3 bases are TGTGCCAGCAGTGATGGAACAGGGACCTACGAGCAGTACTTC.

The chain joins TRBV6-1 to TRBJ2-5; 8 nucleotides line up with TRBD1. The germline gives CDR1 MNHNS, CDR2 SASEGT. The V gene end was trimmed by 7 bases and the J gene end by 5 bases; junction bases not matched to a gene: 9. The CDR3 length is 14 residues. The CDR3 loop reads CASTPGQGYETQYF. The CDR3 bases are TGTGCCAGCACCCCCGGACAGGGCTATGAGACCCAGTACTTC.

The rearrangement joins TRBV10-3 to TRBJ2-7; 12 bases map to TRBD1. The V segment lost 8 bases and the J segment 5 bases; nucleotides outside the gene matches: 4. The CDR3 contains 13 residues. CDR1 and CDR2 from the germline V gene are ENHRY and SYGVKD. CDR3 bases: TGTGCCATCGCGGGACAGGGGGCCAACGAGCAGTACTTC. This gives the protein CAIAGQGANEQYF.

This sequence joins TRBV28 and TRBJ2-7, with 12 nucleotides matching TRBD2. CDR1 is MDHEN and CDR2 is SYDVKM in the germline V gene. The CDR3 is 16 residues long. V lost 3 bases to trimming and J lost 1 base; unmatched junction nucleotides: 4. The chain's CDR3 is CASSFFGTSGSYEQYF. CDR3 DNA: TGTGCCAGCAGTTTTTTCGGGACTAGCGGGTCCTACGAGCAGTACTTC. Combining the CDR3 with reference TRBV28 and TRBJ2-7 gives the whole variable domain DVKVTQSSRYLVKRTGEKVFLECVQDMDHENMFWYRQDPGLGLRLIYFSYDVKMKEKGDIPEGYSVSREKKERFSLILESASTNQTSMYLCASSFFGTSGSYEQYFGPGTRLTVT.

V is TRBV6-6 and J is TRBJ2-1; 8 bases agree with TRBD2. V lost 6 bases, J lost 7 bases, and 14 bases stayed unmatched. The CDR3 totals 16 residues. Per the germline V gene, CDR1 is MNHNY and CDR2 is SVGAGI (reference sequence). The DNA of the CDR3 is TGTGCCAGCAGCGGGAGTCGGGGGGGGCCGTTTAATGAGCAGTTCTTC. It is translated as CASSGSRGGPFNEQFF.

The chain links TRBV30 to TRBJ1-6; D not resolved. Trimming cost V 0 bases and J 10 bases, with 7 bases left between them. Germline CDR1 and CDR2: GTSNPN and SVGIG (reference sequence). The CDR3 extends over 12 amino acids. CDR3 sequence (DNA): TGTGCCTGGAGTGTACTGAGATCACCCCTCCACTTT. Translated, it gives CAWSVLRSPLHF. Full variable domain (outside the CDR3, taken from reference TRBV30 and TRBJ1-6): SQTIHQWPATLVQPVGSPLSLECTVEGTSNPNLYWYRQAAGRGLQLLFYSVGIGQISSEVPQNLSASRPQDRQFILSSKKLLLSDSGFYLCAWSVLRSPLHFGNGTRLTVT.

The V call is TRBV5-1, the J call TRBJ2-6; D is uncertain. This CDR3 contains 19 residues. The germline gives CDR1 SGHRS, CDR2 YFSETQ. With 3 bases removed from V and 1 base from J, the gap between germline ends came to 20 bases. The CDR3 sequence is CASSYVRSNSLSGANVLTF. DNA for the CDR3: TGCGCCAGCAGCTACGTACGGAGCAATAGCCTATCTGGGGCCAACGTCCTGACTTTC.

The CDR3 loop reads CASSSFPNEQYF. CDR3 nucleotides: TGTGCCAGCAGTTCTTTCCCCAACGAGCAGTACTTC. This chain uses TRBV28 with TRBJ2-7; D not certain. The ends were cut back, 4 bases at V and 5 bases at J, with 9 bases in the middle. Germline-derived CDR1 and CDR2 are MDHEN and SYDVKM. There are 12 residues in the CDR3. The whole variable domain, filled in from reference TRBV28 and TRBJ2-7, reads DVKVTQSSRYLVKRTGEKVFLECVQDMDHENMFWYRQDPGLGLRLIYFSYDVKMKEKGDIPEGYSVSREKKERFSLILESASTNQTSMYLCASSSFPNEQYFGPGTRLTVT.

V and J are TRBV7-9 and TRBJ1-5, with D hard to call. Trimming cost V 4 bases and J 6 bases, with 7 bases left between them. Germline assignment: CDR1 SEHNR and CDR2 FQNEAQ (reference sequence). The CDR3 has 12 amino acids. The CDR3 region is CASSSSSQPQHF. The CDR3 DNA reads TGTGCCAGCAGCTCTTCCAGTCAGCCCCAGCATTTT.

This CDR3 is CASSLTGPNTEAFF. CDR3 DNA sequence: TGTGCCAGCAGTTTGACAGGGCCGAACACTGAAGCTTTCTTT. The V call is TRBV27, the J call TRBJ1-1; 7 bases are shared with TRBD1. In germline, CDR1 is MNHEY, CDR2 SMNVEV (reference sequence). The CDR3 extends over 14 amino acids. Unmatched junction bases numbered 2, after V lost 3 bases and J lost 1 base.

The V gene is TRBV18, the J gene TRBJ1-5, with unresolved D. Deletions cut 0 bases from V and 3 bases from J, with 6 bases between. Germline CDR1 is KGHSH and CDR2 is LQKENI. The CDR3 loop spans 14 amino acids. The CDR3, as DNA: TGTGCCAGCTCACCACCAGGGCACAATCAGCCCCAGCATTTT. Amino acids: CASSPPGHNQPQHF.

The sample holds a few counts of this clone. This sequence joins TRBV7-6 and TRBJ2-7; D call uncertain. V shed 6 bases and J shed 4 bases, with 13 bases lying between them. The CDR3 extends over 13 amino acids. CDR1 is SGHVS, CDR2 FNYEAQ, per germline. The CDR3 is CASSLGPNYEQYF. The CDR3 DNA reads TGTGCCAGCAGTCTTGGACCCAATTACGAGCAGTACTTC.

The V call is TRBV9, the J call TRBJ1-2; 7 nucleotides agree with TRBD1. From germline, CDR1 is SGDLS and CDR2 YYNGEE. This CDR3 has 14 residues. J lost 4 bases, V lost 3 bases, and 6 bases had no gene match. CDR3 protein: CASSALGQRYGYTF. For the CDR3, the DNA is TGTGCCAGCAGCGCGCTGGGACAGCGCTATGGCTACACCTTC. Full variable domain (missing parts from reference TRBV9 and TRBJ1-2): DSGVTQTPKHLITATGQRVTLRCSPRSGDLSVYWYQQSLDQGLQFLIQYYNGEERAKGNILERFSAQQFPDLHSELNLSSLELGDSALYFCASSALGQRYGYTFGSGTRLTVV.

The count of this clone is one. V is TRBV6-1 and J is TRBJ1-4; TRBD1 might be the D (5 bases). Germline V gives CDR1 MNHNS, CDR2 SASEGT. V was clipped by 3 bases and J by 8 bases, with 16 bases between them. This CDR3 spans 15 amino acids. CDR3 sequence reads: CASSDGRALGEKLFF. For the CDR3, the DNA is TGTGCCAGCAGTGATGGCAGGGCTTTGGGGGAAAAACTGTTTTTT.

The CDR3 nucleotides read TGCAGCGTTTGGCTCCTGTCCCGGGACGGCGAGCAGTTCTTC. Translation gives CSVWLLSRDGEQFF. This chain connects TRBV29-1 to TRBJ2-1; D possibly matches TRBD1 or TRBD2 (5 bases each). The CDR3 loop spans 14 amino acids. V dropped 5 bases and J dropped 10 bases, with 21 bases sitting between them. Germline values: CDR1 SQVTM, CDR2 ANQGSEA.

The J gene is TRBJ1-1, the V gene TRBV29-1; unclear D gene. The V gene's germline CDR1 is SQVTM and CDR2 ANQGSEA. V was pared by 1 base and J by 6 bases, with 18 bases between. The CDR3 loop spans 15 amino acids. The CDR3 is CSVEALLSVGPEAFF. In DNA, the CDR3 is TGCAGCGTTGAAGCCCTCCTAAGCGTCGGCCCTGAAGCTTTCTTT.

V is TRBV28 and J is TRBJ2-7; 7 positions agree with TRBD1. This CDR3 has 15 amino acids. The germline gives CDR1 MDHEN, CDR2 SYDVKM. Losses at the gene ends were 6 bases for V and 5 bases for J; bases not matched to a gene: 13. The CDR3 loop is CASRLLRGRRNEQYF. The CDR3 DNA reads as TGTGCCAGCAGACTTCTCAGGGGGAGAAGGAACGAGCAGTACTTC.

The chain combines TRBV5-6 with TRBJ1-1; D ambiguous. Germline V CDR1 and CDR2: SGHDT, YYEEEE. The CDR3 is 16 amino acids. Trimming left V 4 bases short and J 1 base short, with 17 bases between. This chain's CDR3 is CASSGRWSQWNTEAFF. The CDR3 coding sequence is TGTGCCAGCAGCGGTCGGTGGAGCCAGTGGAACACTGAAGCTTTCTTT.

This chain connects TRBV30 to TRBJ2-7; D is perhaps TRBD1 or TRBD2 (5 bases each). Trimming took off 3 bases at V and 6 bases at J, with 18 bases between the two ends. CDR3 length: 14 residues. The germline gives CDR1 GTSNPN, CDR2 SVGIG (reference sequence). The CDR3 coding sequence is TGTGCCTGGAGCCTCGGGACCAAAGCCCTCGAGCAGTACTTC. It translates to CAWSLGTKALEQYF.

J is TRBJ2-5 and V is TRBV5-8; D remains unclear. Per the germline V gene, CDR1 is SGHTS and CDR2 is YDEGEE. This CDR3 spans 11 amino acids. V shed 5 bases and J shed 0 bases, with 2 bases lying between them. The DNA of the CDR3 is TGTGCCAGCAGAAACCAAGAGACCCAGTACTTC. Protein: CASRNQETQYF.

V gene TRBV14 combines with J gene TRBJ2-2; D is undetermined. The CDR3 extends over 14 amino acids. The V gene's germline CDR1 is SGHDN and CDR2 FVKESK. Trimming took 4 bases from V and 7 from J, leaving 13 bases between them. In DNA, the CDR3 is TGTGCCAGCAGCCCTTATCAGTGGGGCGGGGAGCTGTTTTTT. Its translation: CASSPYQWGGELFF.

The V gene is TRBV4-2, the J gene TRBJ2-3, with 16 bases identical to TRBD2. The CDR3 contains 19 residues. V was pared by 3 bases and J by 4 bases, with 10 bases of the junction left unmatched. The germline V gene has CDR1 LGHNA and CDR2 YNFKEQ. The CDR3 DNA reads TGTGCCAGCAGCCATCAATTTGGGACTAGCGGGGGGGCCTCAGATACGCAGTATTTT. Its translation: CASSHQFGTSGGASDTQYF.

This rearrangement joins TRBV4-3 to TRBJ1-1; TRBD1 matches 8 bases. Germline V gives CDR1 LGHNA, CDR2 YSLEER. This CDR3 has 17 amino acids. V lost 0 bases, J lost 4 bases, and 10 bases stayed unmatched. Here the CDR3 DNA reads TGCGCCAGCAGCCAAGATCCACGGACAGGGAGAAGCACTGAAGCTTTCTTT. It codes for CASSQDPRTGRSTEAFF.

The chain carries TRBV12-5 and TRBJ2-2, with D perhaps TRBD2 (6 bases). Germline CDR1 and CDR2: LGHNT and FRNRAP. V lost 0 bases to trimming and J lost 5 bases, with 13 bases between them. The CDR3 runs 16 residues. CDR3 nucleotide sequence: TGTGCTAGTGGTTTGGTACTAGGAGGGAAGACCGGGGAGCTGTTTTTT. Translated, it gives CASGLVLGGKTGELFF.

The chain uses TRBV4-2 and TRBJ2-1, with TRBD1 identical over 7 bases. The CDR3 spans 15 residues. V lost 4 bases and J lost 0; bases outside the gene matches: 3. Germline V gene lookup returns CDR1 LGHNA and CDR2 YNFKEQ. CDR3 bases: TGTGCCAGCAGCCCGGACAGGACCTCCTACAATGAGCAGTTCTTC. Translated: CASSPDRTSYNEQFF.

The V and J genes are TRBV28 and TRBJ2-2; 10 bases map to TRBD2. The germline V gene has CDR1 MDHEN and CDR2 SYDVKM. The length of the CDR3 is 15 residues. V trimming: 2 bases; J trimming: 5 bases; junction bases outside the gene matches: 2. CDR3 region: CASSLKAGGTGELFF. The DNA of the CDR3 is TGTGCCAGCAGTTTAAAAGCGGGGGGGACCGGGGAGCTGTTTTTT.

This clone was picked up a small number of times. The V call is TRBV2, the J call TRBJ2-3; D ambiguous. Trimming removed 2 bases from V and 6 bases from J, with 3 bases in between. The CDR3 totals 11 residues. Per germline, CDR1 SNHLY and CDR2 FYNNEI. Here the CDR3 reads CASSEFDTQYF. CDR3 DNA: TGTGCCAGCAGTGAATTTGATACGCAGTATTTT.